This T cell receptor beta chain was observed in a study of cytomegalovirus exposure and HLA in healthy donors. Study outcomes and limitations: In a later analysis, donors in an Asian-associated ancestry cluster reportedly had fewer N-insertions in productive TCRs than the cohort mean.

V gave up 0 bases and J gave up 7 bases; unmatched junction bases: 6. The CDR3 totals 15 residues. CDR1 and CDR2 (germline): SGHKS, YYEKEE (reference sequence). This clone was found once. Its cognate antigen is unknown. In the PCR, 60 Vbeta and 13 Jbeta primers were used. Produced via immunoSEQ multiplex PCR; TCRdb's table is partial and in-frame only. The profile covers 150,000 to 200,000 clones, with 60% to 80% appearing a single time and roughly 8.2% taken by the ten largest. The receptor's source is a woman between 40 and 55 years old in good health and CMV-seropositive. The chain uses TRBV5-5 and TRBJ2-1, with 8 nucleotides matching TRBD1. Sequencing input: PBMCs. The DNA for the CDR3 is TGTGCCAGCAGCTTGGAGGGACAGGACTTTAATGAGCAGTTCTTC. Translation: CASSLEGQDFNEQFF.